Listed here are 29 T cell receptor beta chains from one sample, sequenced in a study of blood T cell repertoires in COVID-19. Profiling relied on immunoSEQ multiplex PCR, and the TCRdb table lists in-frame clones only, not all of them. The sample records almost 80,000 clones, 80% to 95% being singletons. The material sequenced was peripheral blood. The receptor source for this set is a woman older than 75 with acute or convalescent COVID-19.

The chain employs TRBV19 and TRBJ1-5; maybe TRBD1 (6 bases). This CDR3 contains 13 residues. Trimming took 3 bases from V and 12 from J, leaving 15 bases between them. Germline V gene sequence: CDR1 LNHDA, CDR2 SQIVND (reference sequence). CDR3: CASSISATGRQHF. CDR3 sequence (DNA): TGTGCCAGTAGTATTTCTGCGACAGGCCGCCAGCATTTT.

A single count supports this clone. The rearrangement joins TRBV5-1 to TRBJ2-7; 9 nucleotides line up with TRBD2. Germline trimming cut 5 bases from V and 1 base from J; bases unmatched to any gene: 4. CDR3 length equals 14 residues. Germline V lookup: CDR1 SGHRS, CDR2 YFSETQ. The CDR3 DNA sequence: TGCGCCAGCAGGAGACTAGCGGAGTCCTACGAGCAGTACTTC. It is translated as CASRRLAESYEQYF.

This chain joins TRBV7-2 and TRBJ1-2; D may be TRBD1 (6 bases). V lost 0 bases, J lost 7 bases, and 12 bases lay in between. CDR3 length equals 14 residues. CDR1 and CDR2 from the germline V gene are SGHTA and FQGNSA. This CDR3 is CASSLARGVSGYTF. CDR3 coding DNA: TGTGCCAGCAGCTTAGCCAGGGGTGTAAGTGGCTACACCTTC.

This chain links TRBV7-3 with TRBJ2-1, with TRBD1 matching 9 bases. Germline V CDR1 and CDR2: SGHTA, FQGTGA. CDR3 size: 15 residues. V gave up 4 bases and J gave up 4 bases; unmatched junction bases: 5. The CDR3 protein is CASSSSGTGYNEQFF. The CDR3, as DNA: TGTGCCAGCAGCTCCTCAGGGACAGGGTACAATGAGCAGTTCTTC.

The chain's CDR3 is CASSQEYRPSTEAFF. CDR3 sequence (DNA): TGCGCCAGCAGCCAAGAATACAGGCCGAGCACTGAAGCTTTCTTT. The V call is TRBV4-3, the J call TRBJ1-1, with D possibly TRBD1 on 5 matching bases. The CDR3 spans 15 residues. Trimming removed 0 bases from V and 4 bases from J, with 12 bases in between. Germline V gives CDR1 LGHNA, CDR2 YSLEER.

This clone appeared a few times. The chain carries TRBV19 and TRBJ2-2; 7 bases are shared with TRBD1. V was pared by 3 bases and J by 6 bases, with 7 bases of the junction left unmatched. CDR3 size: 15 residues. CDR1 and CDR2 (germline): LNHDA, SQIVND (reference sequence). This CDR3 reads CASSISPTGPGELFF. The CDR3 DNA sequence: TGTGCCAGTAGTATTTCCCCGACAGGGCCCGGGGAGCTGTTTTTT.

J is TRBJ2-5 and V is TRBV18; tentative D call: TRBD2 (6 bases). CDR3 length equals 15 residues. V lost 3 bases, J lost 2 bases, and 13 bases lay in between. CDR1 and CDR2 (germline): KGHSH, LQKENI. CDR3 region: CASSPNWDSQETQYF. For the CDR3, the DNA is TGTGCCAGCTCACCTAACTGGGACTCTCAAGAGACCCAGTACTTC. Full variable domain (outside the CDR3, taken from reference TRBV18 and TRBJ2-5): NAGVMQNPRHLVRRRGQEARLRCSPMKGHSHVYWYRQLPEEGLKFMVYLQKENIIDESGMPKERFSAEFPKEGPSILRIQQVVRGDSAAYFCASSPNWDSQETQYFGPGTRLLVL.

The V and J genes are TRBV24-1 and TRBJ1-5, with 9 bases matching TRBD1. Trimming cost V 7 bases and J 7 bases; bases outside gene matches: 10. The CDR3 has 15 amino acids. Germline lookup yields CDR1 KGHDR and CDR2 SFDVKD. The CDR3 nucleotides read TGTGCCACCAGCCAAACAGGGGGCGCCGGGCAGCCCCAGCATTTT. Protein: CATSQTGGAGQPQHF.

CDR3 coding DNA: TGTGCCAGCTCACCACCGAGTACAGGGAACACTGAAGCTTTCTTT. Its protein is CASSPPSTGNTEAFF. V is TRBV18 and J is TRBJ1-1; D perhaps matches TRBD1 (5 bases). V was pared by 0 bases and J by 1 base, with 9 bases between. In germline, CDR1 is KGHSH, CDR2 LQKENI. The CDR3 loop spans 15 amino acids.

The rearrangement links TRBV19 to TRBJ2-7; TRBD2 aligns across 7 bases. CDR3 length equals 14 residues. Germline V gene lookup returns CDR1 LNHDA and CDR2 SQIVND (reference sequence). The V gene end was trimmed by 5 bases and the J gene end by 5 bases; junction bases not matched to a gene: 9. CDR3 nucleotide sequence: TGTGCCAGTAGTGTTCAGGGAGGGGTGAACGAGCAGTACTTC. Its protein is CASSVQGGVNEQYF.

The chain uses TRBV29-1 and TRBJ1-2; 7 bases fit TRBD1. The V gene's germline CDR1 is SQVTM and CDR2 ANQGSEA. J lost 8 bases, V lost 0 bases, and 6 bases had no gene match. This CDR3 contains 13 residues. As DNA, the CDR3 is TGCAGCGTTGAAGATCAGGGGGGCGAGGGCTACACCTTC. Its protein is CSVEDQGGEGYTF.

This rearrangement joins TRBV27 to TRBJ1-6, with D tentatively TRBD1 (6 bases). The V and J ends lost 5 bases and 0 bases respectively, with 20 bases between them. Germline CDR1 and CDR2: MNHEY and SMNVEV (reference sequence). This CDR3 region has 19 residues. CDR3: CASSPSRQVLSSYNSPLHF. In DNA, the CDR3 is TGTGCCAGCAGTCCCTCCCGACAGGTCCTCAGCTCCTATAATTCACCCCTCCACTTT.

The CDR3 coding sequence is TGTGCCAGCGTTCTTGGTACAGGGGCGGGTTATGGCTACACCTTC. It is translated as CASVLGTGAGYGYTF. The J gene is TRBJ1-2, the V gene TRBV28, with 7 bases lining up with TRBD1. With 8 bases clipped from V and 5 bases from J, the junction kept 14 bases outside the gene matches. This CDR3 spans 15 amino acids. Per germline, CDR1 MDHEN and CDR2 SYDVKM.

The chain is built from TRBV5-1 and TRBJ2-5, with 14 bases fitting TRBD2. Losses at the gene ends were 4 bases for V and 5 bases for J; bases not matched to a gene: 4. The CDR3 is made up of 15 amino acids. Germline V gene lookup returns CDR1 SGHRS and CDR2 YFSETQ. The DNA for the CDR3 is TGCGCCAGCAGCCCGGGACTAGCGGGAGTTGAGACCCAGTACTTC. This translates into CASSPGLAGVETQYF.

The J gene is TRBJ1-1, the V gene TRBV6-5; D is perhaps TRBD1 (6 bases). Trimming removed 6 bases from V and 7 bases from J, with 15 bases in between. Per the germline V gene, CDR1 is MNHEY and CDR2 is SVGAGI. This CDR3 has 13 residues. This chain's CDR3 is CASRNREYDEAFF. DNA for the CDR3: TGTGCCAGCAGAAACAGGGAGTATGATGAAGCTTTCTTT.

This clone was seen a handful of times. The chain is built from TRBV9 and TRBJ2-2, with TRBD1 identical over 7 bases. The CDR3 spans 15 residues. The V gene end was trimmed by 3 bases and the J gene end by 8 bases; junction bases not matched to a gene: 10. CDR1 and CDR2 from the germline V gene are SGDLS and YYNGEE. In DNA form, the CDR3 reads TGTGCCAGCAGCGCCCCGACAGGGCTCACTGGGGAGCTGTTTTTT. Translated: CASSAPTGLTGELFF.

On this clone: At the DNA level, this CDR3 is encoded by other sequences in the same sample as well. This chain uses TRBV6-2 or TRBV6-3 with TRBJ1-1, with TRBD1 identical over 8 bases. Germline CDR1 reads MNHEY; CDR2 reads SVGEGT. This CDR3 comprises 14 residues. The junction had 4 bases not matched to a gene; V was cut back by 2 bases and J by 5 bases. The CDR3 reads CASSYDRGNTEAFF. In DNA, the CDR3 is TGTGCCAGCAGTTACGACAGGGGAAATACTGAAGCTTTCTTT.

J is TRBJ2-3 and V is TRBV6-5; a possible D gene is TRBD2 (5 bases). The CDR3 has 14 residues. Germline CDR1 is MNHEY and CDR2 is SVGAGI. With 3 bases removed from V and 5 bases from J, the gap between germline ends came to 12 bases. CDR3 amino acids: CASSYEGVGDTQYF. For the CDR3, the DNA is TGTGCCAGCAGTTATGAGGGTGTAGGAGATACGCAGTATTTT.

V usage is TRBV29-1 and J usage is TRBJ2-1; D ambiguous. The germline V gene encodes CDR1 SQVTM and CDR2 ANQGSEA. V lost 4 bases, J lost 0 bases, and 10 bases lay in between. CDR3 length: 14 residues. CDR3 DNA: TGCAGCGTTGTACAGTTTCTCTCCTACAATGAGCAGTTCTTC. It is translated as CSVVQFLSYNEQFF.

The V gene is TRBV20-1, the J gene TRBJ2-1; 8 bases match TRBD2. In germline, CDR1 is DFQATT, CDR2 SNEGSKA (reference sequence). Trimming removed 3 bases from V and 8 bases from J; junction bases left unmatched: 12. The CDR3 is made up of 15 amino acids. In DNA, the CDR3 is TGCAGTGCTAGTTGGCCGGGACTAGGACGCGATGAGCAGTTCTTC. It is translated as CSASWPGLGRDEQFF.

The sample holds one count of this clone. The genes are TRBV4-2 and TRBJ1-2; 8 bases align to TRBD1. Germline V gene data show CDR1 as LGHNA and CDR2 as YNFKEQ. Trimming removed 4 bases from V and 5 bases from J; junction bases left unmatched: 9. The CDR3 length is 15 residues. Here the CDR3 DNA reads TGTGCCAGCAGCCCTGCGGACAGGGCGACTTATGGCTACACCTTC. Its translation is CASSPADRATYGYTF.

The CDR3 DNA sequence: TGTGCCAGCAGCTGGGGGTGGGAGGCGACCACTGAAGCTTTCTTT. Its translation: CASSWGWEATTEAFF. The chain carries TRBV9 and TRBJ1-1; D is possibly TRBD1 (5 bases). The CDR3 length is 15 residues. Germline CDR1 and CDR2: SGDLS and YYNGEE. Trimming pared 4 bases from V and 4 bases from J, leaving 17 bases between.

The V call is TRBV21-1, the J call TRBJ2-1; the D call in the table, TRBD1, was not verified against the DNA. TRBV21-1 is noted as a pseudogene. The CDR3 has 14 residues. CDR3 protein: CASSITGGRDEQFF. The CDR3 bases are TGTGCCAGCAGCATTACAGGGGGGAGGGATGAGCAGTTCTTC.

The CDR3 region has the DNA TGTGCCAGCAGCTATATTCGGGTCTCGACGGTGAACACTGAAGCTTTCTTT. Protein: CASSYIRVSTVNTEAFF. This chain links TRBV7-9 with TRBJ1-1, with D hard to call. V was clipped by 4 bases and J by 0 bases, with 18 bases between them. CDR1 and CDR2 (germline): SEHNR, FQNEAQ (reference sequence). This CDR3 is 17 amino acids long.

In its sample, this clone was seen a few times. This chain joins TRBV18 and TRBJ2-1, with D maybe TRBD2 (5 bases). The germline CDR1 and CDR2 sequences are KGHSH and LQKENI. The CDR3 extends over 16 amino acids. Trimming took 3 bases from V and 8 from J, leaving 20 bases between them. The CDR3 DNA reads TGTGCCAGCTCACCTTCTCGGACTGCCCTGAGGGATGAGCAGTTCTTC. This gives the protein CASSPSRTALRDEQFF.

The chain joins TRBV5-5 to TRBJ2-2; 8 bases map to TRBD2. V lost 2 bases to trimming and J lost 3 bases; unmatched junction nucleotides: 6. Germline V gives CDR1 SGHKS, CDR2 YYEKEE (reference sequence). The CDR3 totals 16 residues. The CDR3 loop is CASSFARGGDTGELFF. CDR3 nucleotides: TGTGCCAGCAGCTTCGCCCGGGGGGGGGACACCGGGGAGCTGTTTTTT.

V usage is TRBV5-8 and J usage is TRBJ2-7, with D possibly TRBD2 on 5 matching bases. V lost 4 bases and J 4 bases, leaving 15 bases between the germline ends. CDR1 and CDR2 (germline): SGHTS, YDEGEE. This CDR3 spans 14 amino acids. The CDR3 spells CASSGRTRGYEQYF. Here the CDR3 DNA reads TGTGCCAGCAGCGGGCGAACTAGAGGGTACGAGCAGTACTTC.

This clone was recorded once. V gene TRBV11-2 combines with J gene TRBJ2-2; D ambiguous. V was trimmed by 5 bases and J by 1 base, leaving 8 bases between them. There are 14 residues in the CDR3. CDR1 is SGHAT and CDR2 is FQNNGV in the germline V gene. The CDR3 nucleotides read TGTGCCAGCAGCCGCACAAGGAACACCGGGGAGCTGTTTTTT. Translating gives CASSRTRNTGELFF.

This clone has more than one count but fewer than ten. The chain combines TRBV3-1 (or the pseudogene TRBV3-2) with TRBJ1-3; D not resolved. The CDR3 sequence is 15 residues long. Germline CDR1 is LGHDT and CDR2 is YNNKEL (reference sequence). Deletions cut 2 bases from V and 4 bases from J, with 12 bases between. CDR3 DNA: TGTGCCAGCAGCCAACCCAAGACCGGGGGAAACACCATATATTTT. This sequence encodes CASSQPKTGGNTIYF.